A selection of T cell receptor beta chains follows, all from one sample in a study of monozygotic twins with inflammatory bowel disease. From its re-call of the 5' RACE reads, TCRdb lists each CDR3 protein once, without DNA. The listing records 350,000 to 500,000 distinct CDR3 sequences. Sample: blood. The receptors here all came from a human donor with ulcerative colitis or Crohn's disease, or a healthy co-twin of an affected twin (not recorded which). Both conserved end residues are part of each CDR3. Each record gives: J gene, V gene, CDR3 protein.

TRBJ2-7	TRBV21-1	CASSNRRTESYEQYF
TRBJ1-4	TRBV2	CASRSGRANEKLFF
TRBJ2-2	TRBV29-1	CSAAGGVANTGELFF
TRBJ1-5	TRBV27	CASSFPQGVTSNQPQHF
TRBJ1-2	TRBV12-3/TRBV12-4	CASSLRTGNYGYTF
TRBJ2-3	TRBV10-3	CAIFNGTDTQYF
TRBJ2-3	TRBV6-5	CASSYYGREDSDTQYF
TRBJ2-3	TRBV28	CASRTSGTDTQYF
TRBJ2-7	TRBV12-3/TRBV12-4	CASSLVGRLDEQYF
TRBJ2-4	TRBV9	CASSVGTANIQYF
TRBJ1-2	TRBV5-1	CASSSTDRDGYTF
TRBJ2-7	TRBV5-1	CASSLGLAGDYEQYF
TRBJ1-5	TRBV19	CASREDRGYQPQHF
TRBJ2-1	TRBV19	CASKRGGAGADNEQFF
TRBJ2-3	TRBV5-5	CASSLGDLLITDTQYF
TRBJ2-7	TRBV7-9	CASSLDPSSYEQCF
TRBJ2-7	TRBV6-1	CASRTGSGSYEQYF
TRBJ1-4	TRBV30	CAWSVQHGKLFF
TRBJ2-6	TRBV11-2	CASSLGGTSYSGANVLTF
TRBJ2-3	TRBV7-2	CASSPLAGASDTQYF
TRBJ2-7	TRBV29-1	CSVELAGVRYEQYF
TRBJ2-6	TRBV28	CASSPYRSSGANVLTF
TRBJ2-1	TRBV20-1	CSATRTSGPPYNEQFF
TRBJ2-1	TRBV7-9	CASSLVGEGDEQFF
TRBJ2-5	TRBV6-1	CASRIHGTGVQETQYF
TRBJ2-7	TRBV5-1	CASSFGGEGYEQYF
TRBJ2-3	TRBV20-1	CSSKPPTSTDTQYF
TRBJ1-3	TRBV6-1	CASSGTSFSGNTIYF
TRBJ2-6	TRBV2	CASSGKRPSGANVLTF
TRBJ2-7	TRBV6-2/TRBV6-3	CASRGAGDFEQYF
TRBJ2-1	TRBV24-1	CATSDFGFSGSAVDEQFF
TRBJ1-1	TRBV29-1	CSVGTPREAFF
TRBJ1-2	TRBV7-2	CASSSTGPTYGYTF
TRBJ2-1	TRBV10-3	CAISEEAGRVRSYNEQFF
TRBJ1-3	TRBV7-2	CASSLGRGMVGNTIYF
TRBJ2-1	TRBV29-1	CSVGTTGNEQFF
TRBJ1-5	TRBV15	CATSRNPGHPWGLYNQPQHF
TRBJ2-3	TRBV12-3/TRBV12-4	CASSPPSPVDTQYF
TRBJ1-1	TRBV30	CAWSALPNTEAFF
TRBJ1-5	TRBV14	CASSQGYNQPQHF
TRBJ2-1	TRBV24-1	CATSRGSGNEQFF
TRBJ1-4	TRBV6-5	CASSYTDPINEKLFF
TRBJ2-4	TRBV3-1	CASSWDRRGIQYF
TRBJ2-3	TRBV12-3/TRBV12-4	CATSGGGMADTQYF
TRBJ2-1	TRBV5-1	CASSWGTGWDEQFF
TRBJ1-5	TRBV7-9	CASSPGGGSDPGPQHF